This TCR beta chain originates from a study of blood T cells in healthy people across ages. Study observations and caveats: It was held that diversity estimates obtained from one million T cells represented underestimates.

Each donor supplied ten milliliters of peripheral blood. The authors isolated at least 7 million PBMCs per sample. This CDR3 region has 14 residues. The germline CDR1 and CDR2 sequences are SGDLS and YYNGEE. This clonotype was observed once. Its antigen is not identified. Through a sample-barcoded 5' primer and a J-beta primer mix, a second PCR was run for roughly 6 to 11 cycles. TCRdb re-called the 5' RACE reads with MiXCR, one entry per CDR3 protein. The data show roughly 830,000 distinct CDR3 sequences, 55% to 65% seen once. This chain uses TRBV9 with TRBJ2-4; D is possibly TRBD1 (6 bases). The J call may be faulty, since TRBJ2-7 better matches the DNA end. This clonotype was sampled from a man between 25 and 39 years old in good health. Material: blood. In DNA, the CDR3 is TGTGCCAGCAGCGAGGGACAACGTCACTACGAGCAGTACTTC. This translates into CASSEGQRHYEQYF.